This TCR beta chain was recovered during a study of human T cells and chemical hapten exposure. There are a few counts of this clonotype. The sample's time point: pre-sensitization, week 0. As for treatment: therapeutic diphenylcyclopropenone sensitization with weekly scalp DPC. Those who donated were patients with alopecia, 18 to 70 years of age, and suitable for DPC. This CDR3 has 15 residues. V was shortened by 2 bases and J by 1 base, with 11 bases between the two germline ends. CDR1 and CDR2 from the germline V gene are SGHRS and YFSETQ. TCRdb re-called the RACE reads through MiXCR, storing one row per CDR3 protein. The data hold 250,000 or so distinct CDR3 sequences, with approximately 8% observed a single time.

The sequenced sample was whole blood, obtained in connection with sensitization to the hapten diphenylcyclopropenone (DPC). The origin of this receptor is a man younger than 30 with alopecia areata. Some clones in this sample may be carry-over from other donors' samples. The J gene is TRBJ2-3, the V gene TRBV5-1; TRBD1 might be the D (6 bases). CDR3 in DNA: TGCGCCAGCAGCTTTTCGGCAGGGGGCACAGATACGCAGTATTTT. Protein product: CASSFSAGGTDTQYF.